The source of this T cell receptor (beta chain) is a study of OX40 agonist ivuxolimab in advanced cancers. The CDR3 extends over 12 amino acids. The germline CDR1 and CDR2 sequences are SGHTA and FQGNSA. The J segment lost 5 bases and the V segment lost 5 bases, leaving 2 bases of the junction unmatched. Profiled with immunoSEQ multiplex PCR; TCRdb holds only in-frame clones, not every one. The table lists tens of thousands of clones, 70% to 90% of them singletons. The rearrangement links TRBV7-2 to TRBJ2-7; 8 bases are a match to TRBD2. The sequences come from CD4+ or CD8+ T cells sorted from blood, collected in a trial of the OX40 agonist ivuxolimab. The sequence was obtained from an adult with an advanced solid tumor such as melanoma, head and neck, liver or kidney cancer. CDR3 sequence (DNA): TGTGCCAGCAGCCCGGGGGGGAACGAGCAGTACTTC. It codes for CASSPGGNEQYF.